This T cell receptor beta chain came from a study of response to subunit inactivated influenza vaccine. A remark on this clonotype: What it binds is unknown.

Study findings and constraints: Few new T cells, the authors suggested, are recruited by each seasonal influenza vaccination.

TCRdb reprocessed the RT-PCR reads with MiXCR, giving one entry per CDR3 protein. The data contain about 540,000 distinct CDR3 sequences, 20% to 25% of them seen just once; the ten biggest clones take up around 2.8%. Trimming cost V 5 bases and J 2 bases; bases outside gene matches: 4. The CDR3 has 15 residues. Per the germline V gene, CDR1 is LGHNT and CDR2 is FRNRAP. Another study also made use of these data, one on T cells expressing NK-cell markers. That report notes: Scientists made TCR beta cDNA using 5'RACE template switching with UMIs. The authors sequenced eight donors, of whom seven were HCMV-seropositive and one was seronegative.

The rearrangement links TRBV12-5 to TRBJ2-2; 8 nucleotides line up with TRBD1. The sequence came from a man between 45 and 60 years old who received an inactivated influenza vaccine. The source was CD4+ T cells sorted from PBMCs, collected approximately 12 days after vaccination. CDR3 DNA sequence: TGTGCTAGTGGTACCGGACAGGGCAACACCGGGGAGCTGTTTTTT. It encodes CASGTGQGNTGELFF.